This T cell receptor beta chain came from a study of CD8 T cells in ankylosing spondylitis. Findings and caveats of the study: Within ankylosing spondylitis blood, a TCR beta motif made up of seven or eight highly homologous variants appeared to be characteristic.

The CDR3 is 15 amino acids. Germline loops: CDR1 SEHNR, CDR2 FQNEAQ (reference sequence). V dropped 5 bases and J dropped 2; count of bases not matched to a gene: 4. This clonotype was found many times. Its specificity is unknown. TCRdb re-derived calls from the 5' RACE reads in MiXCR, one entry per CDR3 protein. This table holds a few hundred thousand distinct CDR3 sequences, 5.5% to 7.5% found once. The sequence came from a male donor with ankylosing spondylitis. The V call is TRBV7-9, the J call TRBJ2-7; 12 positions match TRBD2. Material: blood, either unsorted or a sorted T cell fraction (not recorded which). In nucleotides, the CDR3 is TGTGCCAGCAGCCTTAGGACTAGCGGGACCTACGAGCAGTACTTC. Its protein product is CASSLRTSGTYEQYF.